This T cell receptor (beta chain) stems from a study of blood T cell repertoires in COVID-19 (dated by TCRdb to between 2020 and 2021). Turning to the overall study: Samples covering the acute and convalescent phases of COVID-19 were provided by collaborators in the United States, Italy and Spain. The repertoires were released in a freely available public database meant as a resource for research on the immune response to SARS-CoV-2. Where available, HLA class I and class II types were obtained from metadata supplied by the sample provider rather than from assay-based typing. The dataset comprised deeply sampled blood TCRbeta repertoires from subjects exposed to, actively infected with, or recovered from COVID-19. Samples came from the ongoing ImmuneRACE study (first 160 participants) plus 1,254 subjects from 6 global collaborators. Sample metadata almost always included a de-identified subject ID, COVID-19 status, age in years and sex. The prospective study material was composed of cDNA or gDNA derived from T cells, B-cell-depleted T cells, or PBMCs.

In the prospective study, participants were about 18 to 95 years old, resided in about two dozen geographic areas of the United States, and were enrolled through a virtual design. To assign participants to cohorts, the prospective study relied on clinical history that participants themselves reported in a screening survey and a study questionnaire. For ImmuneRACE Cohort 3, a participant was defined as recovered based on two consecutive negative NP/OP PCR tests, clearance by a healthcare professional, or resolution of symptoms. Each participant in the prospective study had whole blood, serum and a nasopharyngeal or oropharyngeal swab collected by mobile phlebotomists. Prospective study participants could optionally give additional blood draws and questionnaires over a 2-month period. Before DNA extraction, prospective study blood samples were shipped either frozen or at room temperature. TCRbeta CDR3 regions were amplified from genomic DNA using the immunoSEQ Assay, a bias-controlled multiplex PCR. On the study's bioinformatics: Within the assay, amplification of reference gene primers was used to estimate how many nucleated cells each sample contained. Sequence reads were collapsed and filtered to measure the absolute abundance of every unique TCRbeta CDR3 rearrangement. For each sample, productive Simpson clonality was calculated by taking the square root of Simpson's diversity index across productive rearrangements. TCRdb took over this immuneACCESS table, retaining in-frame rearrangements with V and J assigned. Such tables are incomplete; in checked studies, under half of the missing clones stem from an unresolved V gene, and the remainder is unexplained. The D gene and trimming were derived from the DNA, and the V and J assignments and clone size from that table. The sample table lists roughly 140,000 clones, more than 75% of them with a count of one. 11% of the sample is taken by the ten largest.

Relative to germline, V is 0 bases shorter and J is 2 bases shorter, with 11 bases between their ends. In the germline V gene, CDR1 corresponds to SGHVS and CDR2 to FQNEAQ. Inclusive of the bounding cysteine and phenylalanine, the CDR3 is 15 residues long. This entry keeps only the CDR3 DNA: 45 bases, framed from base 1. Results and caveats for the whole study, not just this receptor: Clinical and demographic metadata were provided uncurated, with the amount varying by source and participant.

Note on this clone: The antigen this receptor binds is unknown. Base qualities are not recorded, but no much larger clone differs from it by a single base.

Material for sequencing was PBMCs or T cells enriched from blood (not recorded which). The chain is assembled from TRBV7-8 and TRBJ2-7, and possibly TRBD1, on 6 matching bases. The receptor's source is a man aged 55-75 years who had recovered from COVID-19. Here is the DNA: TGTGCCAGCAGCTTAGCCCCGGGACACCCCTACGAGCAGTACTTC. The resulting protein is CASSLAPGHPYEQYF.